These 28 T cell receptor beta chains were sequenced from one sample in a study of CXCR3-negative and CXCR3-positive naive CD8 T cells. The TRB cDNA libraries were prepared by 5' RACE with UMI labels. TCRdb processed the 5' RACE reads again and assigns one entry to each CDR3 protein, with no DNA. This table holds fewer than 95,000 distinct CDR3 sequences. Specimen: naive CXCR3- CD8+ T cells from blood. Subset: CD45RO-CCR7+CD27+CD95- naive CD8+ T cells lacking CXCR3 (TNR3-). Source of these receptors: a human donor in good health. Some clones in this sample may be carry-over from other donors' samples.

V and J are TRBV5-5 and TRBJ2-1; there is no DNA to check the TCRdb D call of TRBD1. The CDR3 loop spans 13 amino acids. In germline, CDR1 is SGHKS, CDR2 YYEKEE (reference sequence). CDR3 protein: CASSPGPYNEQFF.

The rearrangement joins TRBV6-6 to TRBJ2-1. Germline V gives CDR1 MNHNY, CDR2 SVGAGI (reference sequence). The CDR3 loop spans 11 amino acids. This CDR3 is CASSLAREQFF.

The V call is TRBV27, the J call TRBJ1-1. The germline gives CDR1 MNHEY, CDR2 SMNVEV (reference sequence). The CDR3 runs 13 residues. CDR3 sequence reads: CASSDQANTEAFF.

The chain recombines TRBV9 with TRBJ2-6; TCRdb's assignment of TRBD1 cannot be checked, as there is no DNA. Per germline, CDR1 SGDLS and CDR2 YYNGEE. CDR3 length: 18 residues. The CDR3 is CASSVPQTGGAGANVLTF.

J is TRBJ2-3 and V is TRBV20-1; TCRdb selects TRBD2, and the lack of DNA leaves this call unchecked. Germline V gene lookup returns CDR1 DFQATT and CDR2 SNEGSKA (reference sequence). CDR3 length equals 16 residues. The CDR3 protein is CSARDNKRGLTDTQYF.

The chain joins TRBV5-6 to TRBJ2-7; TCRdb selects TRBD2, and the lack of DNA leaves this call unchecked. The CDR3 has 15 amino acids. The germline V gene has CDR1 SGHDT and CDR2 YYEEEE. The CDR3 here is CASSFGGLAVYEQYF.

The chain couples TRBV4-3 to TRBJ2-7; TCRdb's D gene call, TRBD1, goes unchecked for lack of DNA. Germline CDR1 LGHNA, CDR2 YSLEER. This CDR3 is 14 amino acids long. CDR3 protein: CASSPTTGSYEQYF.

The V gene is TRBV28, the J gene TRBJ2-1. The CDR3 has 12 residues. Per the germline V gene, CDR1 is MDHEN and CDR2 is SYDVKM. CDR3 sequence reads: CASSFPHNEQFF.

The chain links TRBV29-1 to TRBJ2-3; the TCRdb call, TRBD1, lacks DNA for checking. The germline CDR1 and CDR2 sequences are SQVTM and ANQGSEA. This CDR3 is built from 19 residues. The CDR3 sequence: CSVEGGTGIGLSLTDTQYF.

CDR3 protein: CASSLGPSAEAFF. The chain uses TRBV11-2 and TRBJ1-1. CDR1 and CDR2 (germline): SGHAT, FQNNGV. CDR3 length equals 13 residues.

The chain couples TRBV5-4 to TRBJ2-2; TCRdb designates TRBD2, a call that cannot be tested without DNA. Germline V gene data show CDR1 as SGHNT and CDR2 as YYREEE (reference sequence). The CDR3 totals 14 residues. The CDR3 here is CASRAGLNTGELFF.

The chain links TRBV20-1 to TRBJ2-7; TCRdb lists TRBD1, though no DNA is available to test this call. CDR3 size: 13 residues. CDR1 is DFQATT, CDR2 SNEGSKA, per germline (reference sequence). The CDR3 loop reads CSARAGVSYEQYF.

The chain employs TRBV23-1 and TRBJ2-7; TCRdb names TRBD2, which stays unverified in the absence of DNA. TRBV23-1 is labeled an ORF, and its function is uncertain. The CDR3 loop spans 16 amino acids. The CDR3 loop reads CASSQSGGHRVYEQYF.

This chain joins TRBV5-6 and TRBJ1-5. CDR3 length: 13 amino acids. Germline V CDR1 and CDR2: SGHDT, YYEEEE. CDR3 region: CASSLLGDQPQHF.

The chain uses TRBV6-6 and TRBJ2-5. This CDR3 has 14 residues. Germline values: CDR1 MNHNY, CDR2 SVGAGI (reference sequence). CDR3 in amino acids: CASSYPADQETQYF.

The chain joins TRBV29-1 to TRBJ2-7. The CDR3 contains 11 residues. Per germline, CDR1 SQVTM and CDR2 ANQGSEA. This CDR3 reads CSVEVALEQYF.

V is TRBV6-1 and J is TRBJ1-1; TCRdb names TRBD1, which stays unverified in the absence of DNA. The CDR3 is 14 amino acids. Germline lookup yields CDR1 MNHNS and CDR2 SASEGT. The CDR3 reads CASSEGPGGWAERF.

The V gene is TRBV5-1, the J gene TRBJ2-3. The CDR3 runs 15 residues. CDR1 is SGHRS, CDR2 YFSETQ, per germline. CDR3 sequence reads: CASSLEVSFTDTQYF.

The chain carries TRBV12-3 or TRBV12-4 and TRBJ2-7. This CDR3 is 11 amino acids long. The CDR3 is CASSSHYEQYF.

The gene calls are TRBV29-1 and TRBJ2-1; the TRBD2 assignment by TCRdb is unverifiable without DNA. The CDR3 runs to 16 residues. Germline CDR1 is SQVTM and CDR2 is ANQGSEA. CDR3 loop: CSVKRTTSGFPNEQFF.

The chain carries TRBV29-1 and TRBJ2-7; there is no DNA to check the TCRdb D call of TRBD1. CDR1 is SQVTM and CDR2 is ANQGSEA in the germline V gene. CDR3 length: 13 amino acids. The CDR3 is CSVREQGSYEQYF.

The rearrangement links TRBV7-9 to TRBJ2-7. The CDR3 spans 14 residues. CDR1 SEHNR and CDR2 FQNEAQ come from the germline V gene (reference sequence). This CDR3 is CASSPPMRSYEQYF.

This chain connects TRBV7-3 to TRBJ2-3. Germline CDR1 SGHTA, CDR2 FQGTGA. CDR3 length: 15 amino acids. The CDR3: CASSLGLTSTDTQYF.

The chain couples TRBV4-1 to TRBJ2-4; TCRdb's assignment of TRBD1 cannot be checked, as there is no DNA. Germline V gene sequence: CDR1 MGHRA, CDR2 YSYEKL. The CDR3 runs to 14 residues. This chain's CDR3 is CASSQEGTENIQYF.

The J gene is TRBJ1-1, the V gene TRBV18; TCRdb calls TRBD1, which cannot be checked without DNA. The germline V gene has CDR1 KGHSH and CDR2 LQKENI. CDR3 length: 12 amino acids. This CDR3 reads CASSPPGPEAFF. Variable domain in full (rest from reference TRBV18 and TRBJ1-1): NAGVMQNPRHLVRRRGQEARLRCSPMKGHSHVYWYRQLPEEGLKFMVYLQKENIIDESGMPKERFSAEFPKEGPSILRIQQVVRGDSAAYFCASSPPGPEAFFGQGTRLTVV.

The rearrangement joins TRBV7-9 to TRBJ1-2; absent DNA, TCRdb's TRBD1 call cannot be checked. From germline, CDR1 is SEHNR and CDR2 FQNEAQ (reference sequence). The CDR3 is 14 amino acids. CDR3 sequence: CASSTAGTGAGYTF.

The chain employs TRBV11-2 and TRBJ2-7; TCRdb outputs TRBD1, but without DNA this stays unchecked. Per the germline V gene, CDR1 is SGHAT and CDR2 is FQNNGV. This CDR3 contains 15 residues. This CDR3 reads CASSQGPDSIYEQYF.

This chain links TRBV4-2 with TRBJ1-2. The germline V gene has CDR1 LGHNA and CDR2 YNFKEQ. CDR3 length: 12 residues. CDR3 loop: CASSQDPESYTF.